A single sample gave rise to the 17 T cell receptor beta chains below, sequenced in a study of PD-L1 blockade in urothelial cancer. Data came from immunoSEQ multiplex PCR; TCRdb stores just in-frame clones and leaves some out. The table lists around 25,000 clones, 87% of them singletons, with approximately 2.8% in the top ten. The sequencing used PBMCs, collected around atezolizumab (anti-PD-L1) treatment. All receptors derive from a man aged 50 to 59 with urothelial cancer.

This clone was seen a single time. The chain couples TRBV6-5 to TRBJ1-5; tentatively, D is TRBD1 (5 bases). The V gene lost 5 bases and the J gene lost 9 bases, with 17 bases spanning the gap. The CDR3 spans 14 residues. Germline values: CDR1 MNHEY, CDR2 SVGAGI. DNA for the CDR3: TGTGCCAGCAGTCCCGCGGGGGGAGATTTGCCCCAGCATTTT. This encodes CASSPAGGDLPQHF.

The rearrangement joins TRBV11-2 to TRBJ2-3; D is perhaps TRBD2 (6 bases). This CDR3 is 14 amino acids long. The germline CDR1 and CDR2 sequences are SGHAT and FQNNGV. V lost 4 bases, J lost 5 bases, and 13 bases lay in between. CDR3 in DNA: TGTGCCAGCAGCTCTACTATGGGAGGAGATACGCAGTATTTT. This encodes CASSSTMGGDTQYF.

The genes are TRBV1 and TRBJ2-5; no check of the table's D call, TRBD1, against the DNA was made. TRBV1 is an annotated pseudogene. This CDR3 region has 15 residues. Here the CDR3 DNA reads TGCACCAGCAGCCAAGCCACAGGGAACCAAGAGACCCAGTACTTC. This codes for CTSSQATGNQETQYF.

The chain joins TRBV5-1 to TRBJ2-3, with D tentatively TRBD1 (5 bases). This CDR3 has 15 residues. Germline V gene lookup returns CDR1 SGHRS and CDR2 YFSETQ. V gave up 10 bases and J gave up 2 bases, with 20 bases separating them. The CDR3 loop reads CASSFASGATDTQYF. The CDR3 DNA sequence: TGCGCCTCGAGCTTCGCGAGTGGGGCCACAGATACGCAGTATTTT.

This chain links TRBV6-5 with TRBJ1-6, with 7 positions matching TRBD1. From germline, CDR1 is MNHEY and CDR2 SVGAGI. The V gene end was trimmed by 6 bases and the J gene end by 7 bases; junction bases not matched to a gene: 9. The length of the CDR3 is 15 residues. Here the CDR3 reads CASRAATGNNSPLHF. For the CDR3, the DNA is TGTGCCAGCAGGGCAGCGACAGGGAACAATTCACCCCTCCACTTT.

CDR3 DNA: TGTGCCAGCAGCCCCTGGGGTCTTAGCGGGGGGGCAGATACGCAGTATTTT. This gives the protein CASSPWGLSGGADTQYF. The rearrangement joins TRBV14 to TRBJ2-3, with 11 bases identical to TRBD2. Looked up from germline, CDR1 is SGHDN and CDR2 is FVKESK. The CDR3 contains 17 residues. Trimming took 4 bases from V and 4 from J; bases not matched to a gene: 10.

This clone was found a few times. The V call is TRBV9, the J call TRBJ1-2, with D unclear. CDR3 size: 14 residues. Per the germline V gene, CDR1 is SGDLS and CDR2 is YYNGEE. V gave up 2 bases and J gave up 4 bases, with 12 bases separating them. The CDR3 region is CASSVAAQAYGYTF. As DNA, the CDR3 is TGTGCCAGCAGCGTCGCGGCACAAGCCTATGGCTACACCTTC.

The CDR3 nucleotides are TGTGCCAGCAGAACCCGGGGACAGGGACTAGCGGGAGGTATCGGCGAGCAGTACTTC. It yields the protein CASRTRGQGLAGGIGEQYF. The chain recombines TRBV27 with TRBJ2-7, with TRBD2 identical over 15 bases. The CDR3 length is 19 residues. In germline, CDR1 is MNHEY, CDR2 SMNVEV (reference sequence). Trimming cost V 6 bases and J 6 bases; bases outside gene matches: 18.

This chain connects TRBV5-4 to TRBJ1-1; D gene unclear. The length of the CDR3 is 12 residues. V was clipped by 4 bases and J by 5 bases, with 9 bases between them. The germline V gene has CDR1 SGHNT and CDR2 YYREEE (reference sequence). CDR3 residues: CASSPSNTEAFF. DNA of the CDR3: TGTGCCAGCAGCCCCAGTAATACTGAAGCTTTCTTT.

The rearrangement joins TRBV9 to TRBJ1-4; TRBD1 is a possible D gene (6 bases). The ends were cut back, 0 bases at V and 5 bases at J, with 11 bases in the middle. CDR1 is SGDLS and CDR2 is YYNGEE in the germline V gene. The CDR3 consists of 15 residues. The CDR3 reads CASSVGARGNEKLFF. In nucleotides, the CDR3 is TGTGCCAGCAGCGTAGGGGCCAGGGGAAATGAAAAACTGTTTTTT.

J is TRBJ2-1 and V is TRBV5-4, with 8 nucleotides matching TRBD2. The junction had 5 bases not matched to a gene; V was cut back by 2 bases and J by 4 bases. CDR1 and CDR2 (germline): SGHNT, YYREEE (reference sequence). The CDR3 is 15 amino acids. CDR3: CASSFTSGSYNEQFF. The CDR3 DNA is TGTGCCAGCAGCTTCACTAGCGGAAGTTACAATGAGCAGTTCTTC.

The chain is built from TRBV9 and TRBJ2-3; 9 bases agree with TRBD2. Unmatched junction bases numbered 9, after V lost 4 bases and J lost 3 bases. The germline CDR1 and CDR2 sequences are SGDLS and YYNGEE. The CDR3 totals 16 residues. The CDR3, as DNA: TGTGCCAGCAGCCCCCGAATAGCGGGGGAGACAGATACGCAGTATTTT. Its translation: CASSPRIAGETDTQYF. The full variable domain, in which reference TRBV9 and TRBJ2-3 provide the parts outside the CDR3, is DSGVTQTPKHLITATGQRVTLRCSPRSGDLSVYWYQQSLDQGLQFLIQYYNGEERAKGNILERFSAQQFPDLHSELNLSSLELGDSALYFCASSPRIAGETDTQYFGPGTRLTVL.

CDR3 sequence reads: CASSLDIPTGRSPLHF. The CDR3 region has the DNA TGCGCCAGCAGCTTGGACATCCCGACAGGGCGATCACCCCTCCACTTT. V is TRBV5-1 and J is TRBJ1-6, with 7 nucleotides matching TRBD1. The CDR3 has 16 residues. V lost 0 bases to trimming and J lost 10 bases; unmatched junction nucleotides: 10. Germline CDR1 is SGHRS and CDR2 is YFSETQ.

V and J are TRBV9 and TRBJ2-3; D possibly corresponds to TRBD1 (6 bases). The germline V gene has CDR1 SGDLS and CDR2 YYNGEE. CDR3 size: 14 residues. V lost 1 base and J lost 2, with 8 bases in between. DNA of the CDR3: TGTGCCAGCAGCGTACAGGGGAACACAGATACGCAGTATTTT. This sequence encodes CASSVQGNTDTQYF.

This sequence joins TRBV2 and TRBJ2-5; TRBD2 aligns across 10 bases. The J call could be wrong; TRBJ2-7 is a better fit for the DNA end. Germline V lookup: CDR1 SNHLY, CDR2 FYNNEI. The CDR3 sequence is 14 residues long. The CDR3 sequence: CASGSGGRSYEQYF. CDR3 nucleotides: TGTGCCAGCGGTAGCGGGGGGCGATCCTACGAGCAGTACTTC.

The chain links TRBV7-9 to TRBJ2-4, with 12 bases matching TRBD2. The V gene's germline CDR1 is SEHNR and CDR2 FQNEAQ (reference sequence). The ends lost 4 bases at V and 6 bases at J; junction bases unmatched: 4. The CDR3 consists of 15 residues. Written as DNA, the CDR3 is TGTGCCAGCAGCTCTAGCGGGGGGGCTAGAAACATTCAGTACTTC. Its protein is CASSSSGGARNIQYF.

This chain joins TRBV28 and TRBJ2-7, with TRBD1 identical over 8 bases. Per germline, CDR1 MDHEN and CDR2 SYDVKM. Trimming removed 2 bases from V and 5 bases from J; junction bases left unmatched: 5. The CDR3 consists of 14 residues. The CDR3 reads CASSLTQGAHEQYF. For the CDR3, the DNA is TGTGCCAGCAGTTTAACGCAGGGGGCCCACGAGCAGTACTTC.